Below, one T cell receptor beta chain is given with its context. The source of the sample is a study of post-analysis software for immune sequencing data. TCR beta libraries were prepared from cDNA with unique molecular identifiers. TCRdb used MiXCR to reprocess the PCR reads, holding one entry per CDR3 protein. The sample yields about 770,000 distinct CDR3 sequences, just over 45% seen once. The TCR sequence derives from a girl aged 5 to 17 with multiple sclerosis. The material sequenced was blood.

The CDR3 region has the DNA TGTGCCAGCAGCCCCGAGGGACTTTCCTACGAGCAGTACTTC. It is translated as CASSPEGLSYEQYF. The V gene is TRBV7-8, the J gene TRBJ2-7; D might be TRBD2 (6 bases). Trimming took 5 bases from V and 1 from J, leaving 12 bases between them. CDR3 length: 14 amino acids. CDR1 and CDR2 from the germline V gene are SGHVS and FQNEAQ.